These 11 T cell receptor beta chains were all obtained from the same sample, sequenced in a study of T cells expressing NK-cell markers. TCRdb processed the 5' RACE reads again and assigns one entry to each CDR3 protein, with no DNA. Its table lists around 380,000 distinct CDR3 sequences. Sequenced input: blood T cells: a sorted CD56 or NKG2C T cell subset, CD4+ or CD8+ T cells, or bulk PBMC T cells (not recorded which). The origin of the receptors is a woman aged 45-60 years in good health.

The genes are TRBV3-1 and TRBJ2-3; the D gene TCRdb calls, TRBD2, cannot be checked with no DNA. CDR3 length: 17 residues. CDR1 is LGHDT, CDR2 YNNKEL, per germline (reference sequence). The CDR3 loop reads CASSQDKLAGRADTQYF.

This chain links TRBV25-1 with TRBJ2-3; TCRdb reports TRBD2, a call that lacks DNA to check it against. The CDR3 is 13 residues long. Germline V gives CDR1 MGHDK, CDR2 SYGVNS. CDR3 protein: CASGLGGTDTQYF.

The CDR3 here is CASSRTHGNNEQFF. The chain is built from TRBV7-3 and TRBJ2-1. This CDR3 is 14 amino acids long. Germline CDR1 reads SGHTA; CDR2 reads FQGTGA.

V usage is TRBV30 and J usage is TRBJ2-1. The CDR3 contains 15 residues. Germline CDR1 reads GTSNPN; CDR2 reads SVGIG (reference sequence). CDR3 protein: CAWSHTDVGYNEQFF.

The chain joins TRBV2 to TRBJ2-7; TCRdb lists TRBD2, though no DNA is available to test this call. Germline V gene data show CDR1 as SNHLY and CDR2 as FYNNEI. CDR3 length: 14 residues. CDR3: CASSAEREGGEQYF.

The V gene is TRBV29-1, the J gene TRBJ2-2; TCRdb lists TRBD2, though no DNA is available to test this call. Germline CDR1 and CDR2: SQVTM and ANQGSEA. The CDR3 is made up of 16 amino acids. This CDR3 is CSVEPGLATNTGELFF.

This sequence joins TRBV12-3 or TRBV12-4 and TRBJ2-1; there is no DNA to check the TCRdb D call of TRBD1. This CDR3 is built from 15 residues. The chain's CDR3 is CASSKTGGPYNEQFF.

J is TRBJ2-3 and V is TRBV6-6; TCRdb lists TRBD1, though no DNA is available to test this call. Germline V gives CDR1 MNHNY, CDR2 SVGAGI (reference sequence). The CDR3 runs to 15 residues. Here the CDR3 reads CASSGRGLWTDTQYF.

CDR3 sequence: CASSFSTGNYNEQFF. This chain links TRBV12-3 or TRBV12-4 with TRBJ2-1; TCRdb calls TRBD1, which cannot be checked without DNA. This CDR3 contains 15 residues.

The CDR3 region is CASSLGRGTHNEQFF. The V call is TRBV5-1, the J call TRBJ2-1; TCRdb gives TRBD2 as the D gene, but with no DNA this cannot be confirmed. The CDR3 runs to 15 residues. Germline CDR1 SGHRS, CDR2 YFSETQ.

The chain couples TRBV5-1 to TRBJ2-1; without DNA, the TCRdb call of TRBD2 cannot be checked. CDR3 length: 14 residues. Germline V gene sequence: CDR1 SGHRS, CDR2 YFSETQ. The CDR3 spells CASSFPGGQNEQFF.